This entry lists 28 T cell receptor beta chains sequenced from one sample in a study of cytomegalovirus exposure and HLA in healthy donors. Assay: immunoSEQ multiplex PCR; the TCRdb copy retains only in-frame clones and omits some. The sample gives about 160,000 clones, under 90% of which show up once; around a tenth is in the top ten. Sequenced sample: PBMCs. These receptors all come from a woman between 18 and 29 years old in good health and CMV-seropositive.

The V and J genes are TRBV9 and TRBJ2-1, with 7 bases matching TRBD2. With V trimmed by 4 bases and J by 4 bases, 11 bases remained unmatched. Germline assignment: CDR1 SGDLS and CDR2 YYNGEE. The CDR3 spans 16 residues. As DNA, the CDR3 is TGTGCCAGCAGCCTCCCCCGGGAGGCCCATTACAATGAGCAGTTCTTC. Protein sequence: CASSLPREAHYNEQFF.

V gene TRBV29-1 combines with J gene TRBJ2-7, with TRBD2 identical over 10 bases. V trimming: 4 bases; J trimming: 4 bases; junction bases outside the gene matches: 4. The CDR3 runs to 13 residues. The germline gives CDR1 SQVTM, CDR2 ANQGSEA. The CDR3 protein is CSVVSSGSYEQYF. Written as DNA, the CDR3 is TGCAGCGTTGTCTCTAGCGGGAGTTACGAGCAGTACTTC.

In its sample, this clone was seen once. The genes are TRBV11-2 and TRBJ2-7; 11 bases fit TRBD2. The CDR3 loop spans 15 amino acids. The germline gives CDR1 SGHAT, CDR2 FQNNGV. J lost 4 bases, V lost 1 base, and 3 bases had no gene match. CDR3 region: CASSLVGTSGYEQYF. DNA of the CDR3: TGTGCCAGCAGCTTAGTCGGGACTAGCGGTTACGAGCAGTACTTC.

The chain employs TRBV2 and TRBJ2-7; perhaps TRBD1 as D (5 bases). Trimming took 7 bases from V and 4 from J, leaving 14 bases between them. Germline values: CDR1 SNHLY, CDR2 FYNNEI. The length of the CDR3 is 13 residues. The CDR3 loop is CASKDTDTYEQYF. The CDR3 DNA reads TGTGCCAGCAAGGACACGGACACTTACGAGCAGTACTTC.

V usage is TRBV19 and J usage is TRBJ1-1; 9 nucleotides agree with TRBD1. Trimming took 2 bases from V and 2 from J; bases not matched to a gene: 3. CDR1 is LNHDA and CDR2 is SQIVND in the germline V gene (reference sequence). CDR3 size: 15 residues. The CDR3 reads CASSITGQGNTEAFF. As DNA, the CDR3 is TGTGCCAGTAGTATAACGGGACAGGGCAACACTGAAGCTTTCTTT.

This rearrangement joins TRBV23-1 to TRBJ2-5; 10 nucleotides align to TRBD2. TRBV23-1 is reported as an ORF; its role is uncertain. The J segment lost 6 bases and the V segment lost 7 bases, leaving 14 bases of the junction unmatched. This CDR3 has 16 residues. The CDR3 sequence is CASTQASGRAGQTQYF. In nucleotides, the CDR3 is TGCGCCAGCACCCAGGCAAGCGGGAGGGCCGGTCAGACCCAGTACTTC.

In DNA form, the CDR3 reads TGTGCCAGCAGTAGAGGGGCAGGGGCCTACGAGCAGTACTTC. Its translation: CASSRGAGAYEQYF. V gene TRBV11-1 combines with J gene TRBJ2-7; tentative D call: TRBD1 (6 bases). Germline values: CDR1 SGHAT, CDR2 FQDESV (reference sequence). Trimming took off 6 bases at V and 2 bases at J, with 14 bases between the two ends. This CDR3 has 14 amino acids.

The rearrangement uses TRBV5-1 and TRBJ2-1; 14 positions match TRBD2. This CDR3 is 15 amino acids long. Trimming removed 3 bases from V and 9 bases from J; junction bases left unmatched: 5. Germline CDR1 SGHRS, CDR2 YFSETQ. CDR3 DNA sequence: TGCGCCAGCAGCTCGGGGACTAGCGGGAGCGGTGAGCAGTTCTTC. It is translated as CASSSGTSGSGEQFF.

The J gene is TRBJ2-1, the V gene TRBV28, with D possibly being TRBD2 (6 bases). Germline values: CDR1 MDHEN, CDR2 SYDVKM. The length of the CDR3 is 15 residues. V lost 7 bases and J lost 10, with 23 bases in between. The CDR3 coding sequence is TGTGCCAGCACCCCCGTCCTAGCGACCACACCGGAGCAGTTCTTC. Its protein product is CASTPVLATTPEQFF.

The genes are TRBV9 and TRBJ2-1, with TRBD2 as a possible D gene (6 bases). Germline V lookup: CDR1 SGDLS, CDR2 YYNGEE. The CDR3 is made up of 12 amino acids. V was shortened by 0 bases and J by 13 bases, with 11 bases between the two germline ends. The CDR3 spells CASSVVGGGQFF. CDR3 nucleotide sequence: TGTGCCAGCAGCGTAGTCGGGGGAGGTCAGTTCTTC.

Notes on this clone: The sample holds other DNA sequences that translate to the same CDR3. This chain links TRBV18 with TRBJ2-3; D not certain. The CDR3 has 12 amino acids. Germline loops: CDR1 KGHSH, CDR2 LQKENI. V was clipped by 1 base and J by 6 bases, with 5 bases between them. CDR3 sequence: CASSPRADTQYF. The CDR3 bases are TGTGCCAGCTCACCACGAGCGGATACGCAGTATTTT.

The V call is TRBV5-6, the J call TRBJ1-1; 7 bases map to TRBD1. The J segment lost 0 bases and the V segment lost 4 bases, leaving 12 bases of the junction unmatched. Germline V gene sequence: CDR1 SGHDT, CDR2 YYEEEE. This CDR3 has 17 amino acids. The CDR3 loop reads CASSPLGTDPMNTEAFF. CDR3 DNA: TGTGCCAGCAGCCCACTAGGGACAGACCCCATGAACACTGAAGCTTTCTTT.

A word on this clone: This sample includes further DNA sequences coding for the same CDR3. The chain combines TRBV30 with TRBJ1-5, with a tentative D call TRBD1 (5 bases). CDR1 and CDR2 from the germline V gene are GTSNPN and SVGIG (reference sequence). Trimming took off 0 bases at V and 2 bases at J, with 8 bases between the two ends. The CDR3 has 14 amino acids. CDR3 protein: CAWSVGGGNQPQHF. CDR3 nucleotide sequence: TGTGCCTGGAGTGTTGGAGGGGGCAATCAGCCCCAGCATTTT.

The rearrangement joins TRBV6-6 to TRBJ1-2, with 12 bases aligning to TRBD1. In germline, CDR1 is MNHNY, CDR2 SVGAGI (reference sequence). After removal of 4 bases from V and 7 bases from J, the junction contained 4 bases not matched to a gene. This CDR3 region has 14 residues. CDR3 in DNA: TGTGCCAGCAGTTGGGGGACAGGGGGCGTTGGCTACACCTTC. It specifies CASSWGTGGVGYTF.

V usage is TRBV28 and J usage is TRBJ2-5; 10 positions agree with TRBD1. Germline V gene data show CDR1 as MDHEN and CDR2 as SYDVKM. The ends lost 8 bases at V and 1 base at J; junction bases unmatched: 10. The CDR3 is 16 amino acids. CDR3 nucleotides: TGTGCCAGCGATGGGACAGGGGCGATGATCCAAGAGACCCAGTACTTC. It is translated as CASDGTGAMIQETQYF.

V and J are TRBV29-1 and TRBJ2-7, with 8 bases fitting TRBD1. CDR3 length: 13 residues. The V segment lost 6 bases and the J segment 0 bases; nucleotides outside the gene matches: 4. Germline V CDR1 and CDR2: SQVTM, ANQGSEA. The CDR3 region has the DNA TGCAGCGTCTGGGACAGGAGCTCCTACGAGCAGTACTTC. It encodes CSVWDRSSYEQYF.

The V gene is TRBV6-5, the J gene TRBJ2-1, with 9 bases that match TRBD2. V lost 6 bases to trimming and J lost 5 bases; unmatched junction nucleotides: 5. Germline V CDR1 and CDR2: MNHEY, SVGAGI. The CDR3 contains 14 residues. CDR3 protein: CASSRLADHNEQFF. DNA for the CDR3: TGTGCCAGCAGCAGACTAGCGGACCACAATGAGCAGTTCTTC.

J is TRBJ2-1 and V is TRBV28, with TRBD1 matching over 10 bases. This CDR3 region has 14 residues. CDR1 and CDR2 (germline): MDHEN, SYDVKM. Germline trimming cut 6 bases from V and 10 bases from J; bases unmatched to any gene: 9. CDR3 region: CASRDQTGGWEQFF. CDR3 bases: TGTGCCAGCAGGGACCAGACAGGGGGCTGGGAGCAGTTCTTC.

The rearrangement uses TRBV4-2 and TRBJ2-7, with 7 bases matching TRBD1. J gave up 5 bases and V 0 bases, and 7 bases lay outside the gene matches. This CDR3 comprises 15 residues. Germline V gene data show CDR1 as LGHNA and CDR2 as YNFKEQ. CDR3 DNA: TGTGCCAGCAGCCAAGATGGGGGACAGAAGAACGAGCAGTACTTC. Encoded protein: CASSQDGGQKNEQYF.

V usage is TRBV27 and J usage is TRBJ2-1; 10 nucleotides match TRBD2. V shed 6 bases and J 7 bases; nucleotides not matched to a gene: 3. The germline gives CDR1 MNHEY, CDR2 SMNVEV (reference sequence). This CDR3 spans 13 amino acids. The CDR3 DNA reads TGTGCCAGCAGGAAGCGGGAGGGGAATGAGCAGTTCTTC. This gives the protein CASRKREGNEQFF.

In the case of this clone: Other DNA sequences of this sample code for an identical CDR3. The chain joins TRBV6-6 to TRBJ2-7; 7 bases agree with TRBD1. V dropped 5 bases and J dropped 1; count of bases not matched to a gene: 2. The length of the CDR3 is 13 residues. Germline CDR1 MNHNY, CDR2 SVGAGI (reference sequence). Here the CDR3 DNA reads TGTGCCAGCAGTCGACAGGGTTCCTACGAGCAGTACTTC. This sequence encodes CASSRQGSYEQYF.

Only one count was recorded for this clone. The chain recombines TRBV11-3 with TRBJ1-1; 8 nucleotides line up with TRBD1. V gave up 4 bases and J gave up 4 bases; unmatched junction bases: 8. CDR1 is SGHNT and CDR2 is YENEEA in the germline V gene. This CDR3 spans 15 amino acids. CDR3 region: CASSSLRGRSTEAFF. In nucleotides, the CDR3 is TGTGCCAGCAGCTCCCTCAGGGGGCGGAGCACTGAAGCTTTCTTT.

This sequence joins TRBV2 and TRBJ2-5, with D perhaps matching TRBD2 (5 bases). The germline CDR1 and CDR2 sequences are SNHLY and FYNNEI. The CDR3 sequence is 13 residues long. Between the trimmed V and J ends, which lost 7 bases and 2 bases, there was a span of 11 bases. Written as DNA, the CDR3 is TGTGCCAGCATCACGGGATTTCAAGAGACCCAGTACTTC. This translates into CASITGFQETQYF.

The CDR3 DNA follows: TGTGCCAGCAGCCTGACTAGCGGGAGGTCCTACGAGCAGTACTTC. Its translation: CASSLTSGRSYEQYF. The chain recombines TRBV11-3 with TRBJ2-7, with 13 bases lining up with TRBD2. Per germline, CDR1 SGHNT and CDR2 YENEEA. V lost 5 bases to trimming and J lost 1 base; unmatched junction nucleotides: 2. The CDR3 contains 15 residues.

The rearrangement uses TRBV7-9 and TRBJ2-5, with 11 bases matching TRBD2. After removal of 3 bases from V and 3 bases from J, the junction contained 3 bases not matched to a gene. Looked up from germline, CDR1 is SEHNR and CDR2 is FQNEAQ (reference sequence). This CDR3 has 15 amino acids. In DNA, the CDR3 is TGTGCCAGCAGCTTGGGGGGACTAGCGGAAGAGACCCAGTACTTC. Protein: CASSLGGLAEETQYF.

CDR3 DNA sequence: TGCGCCAGCAGCTCTCTTCCTGGAGGGACAGGGGAAAACATTCAGTACTTC. Translated, it gives CASSSLPGGTGENIQYF. The V and J genes are TRBV4-1 and TRBJ2-4; 10 bases line up with TRBD1. Germline trimming cut 5 bases from V and 5 bases from J; bases unmatched to any gene: 12. CDR1 is MGHRA and CDR2 is YSYEKL in the germline V gene. This CDR3 comprises 17 residues.

The chain carries TRBV9 and TRBJ2-1; no clear D gene. The CDR3 totals 12 residues. Germline assignment: CDR1 SGDLS and CDR2 YYNGEE. V dropped 7 bases and J dropped 8 bases, with 13 bases sitting between them. The CDR3 loop is CASGSLAHEQFF. CDR3 nucleotides: TGTGCCAGCGGCTCCCTGGCACATGAGCAGTTCTTC.

This chain connects TRBV5-6 to TRBJ1-1; D not resolved. With 7 bases removed from V and 2 bases from J, the gap between germline ends came to 6 bases. The CDR3 runs to 11 residues. Germline V gene data show CDR1 as SGHDT and CDR2 as YYEEEE. The CDR3 sequence: CASQVNTEAFF. As DNA, the CDR3 is TGTGCCAGCCAGGTAAACACTGAAGCTTTCTTT. Drawing the rest from reference TRBV5-6 and TRBJ1-1, the complete variable domain is DAGVTQSPTHLIKTRGQQVTLRCSPKSGHDTVSWYQQALGQGPQFIFQYYEEEERQRGNFPDRFSGHQFPNYSSELNVNALLLGDSALYLCASQVNTEAFFGQGTRLTVV.